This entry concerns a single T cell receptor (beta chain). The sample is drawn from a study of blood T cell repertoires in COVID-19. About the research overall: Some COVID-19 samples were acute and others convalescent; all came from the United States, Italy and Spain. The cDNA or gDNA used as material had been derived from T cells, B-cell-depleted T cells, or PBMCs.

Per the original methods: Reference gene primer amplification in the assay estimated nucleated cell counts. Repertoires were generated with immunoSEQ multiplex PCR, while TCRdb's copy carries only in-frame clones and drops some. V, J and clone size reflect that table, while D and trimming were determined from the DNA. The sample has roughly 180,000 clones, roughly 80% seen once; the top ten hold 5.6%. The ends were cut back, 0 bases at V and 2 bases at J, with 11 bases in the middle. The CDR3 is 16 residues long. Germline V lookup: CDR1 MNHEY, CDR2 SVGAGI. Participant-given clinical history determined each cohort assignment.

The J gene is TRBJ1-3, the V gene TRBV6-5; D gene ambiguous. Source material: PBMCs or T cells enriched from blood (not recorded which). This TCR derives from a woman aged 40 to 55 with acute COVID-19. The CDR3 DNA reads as TGTGCCAGCAGTTACTCGCCGGGTTGGACTGGAAACACCATATATTTT. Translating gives CASSYSPGWTGNTIYF.